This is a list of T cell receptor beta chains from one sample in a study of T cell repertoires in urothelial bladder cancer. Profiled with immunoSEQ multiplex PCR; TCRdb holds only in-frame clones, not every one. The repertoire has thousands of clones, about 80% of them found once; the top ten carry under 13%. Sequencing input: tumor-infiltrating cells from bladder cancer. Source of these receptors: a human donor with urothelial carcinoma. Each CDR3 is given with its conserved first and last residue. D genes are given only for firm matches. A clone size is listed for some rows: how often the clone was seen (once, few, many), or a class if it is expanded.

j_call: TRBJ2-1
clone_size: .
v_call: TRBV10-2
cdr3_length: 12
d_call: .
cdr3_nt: TGCGCCAGCAGTGAACTAGCCGGTGAGCAGTTCTTC
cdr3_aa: CASSELAGEQFF

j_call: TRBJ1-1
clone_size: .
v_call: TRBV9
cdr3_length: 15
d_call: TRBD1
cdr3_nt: TGTGCCAGCAGCGTAGACTCCGGACAGGGGACGCAAGCTTTCTTT
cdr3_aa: CASSVDSGQGTQAFF

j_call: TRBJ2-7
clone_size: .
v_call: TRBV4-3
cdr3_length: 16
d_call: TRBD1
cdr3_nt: TGCGCCAGCAGCCAAGCCTGGGACAGGGGTACCTACGAGCAGTACTTC
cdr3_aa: CASSQAWDRGTYEQYF

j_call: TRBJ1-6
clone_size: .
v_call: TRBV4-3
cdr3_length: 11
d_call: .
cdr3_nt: TGCGCCAGCAGCCTCCAGGGACCCCTCCACTTT
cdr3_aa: CASSLQGPLHF

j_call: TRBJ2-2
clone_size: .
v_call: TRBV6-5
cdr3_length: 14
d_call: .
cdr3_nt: TGTGCCAGCAGTTACCCAAGTGGAGGCGGGGAGCTGTTTTTT
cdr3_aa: CASSYPSGGGELFF

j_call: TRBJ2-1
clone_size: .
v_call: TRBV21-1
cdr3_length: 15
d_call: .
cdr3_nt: TGTGCCAGCAGTTCTCCCAGCCCAGCTTACAATGAGCAGTTCTTC
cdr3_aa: CASSSPSPAYNEQFF

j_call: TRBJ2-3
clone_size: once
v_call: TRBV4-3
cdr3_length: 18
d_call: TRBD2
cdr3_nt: TGCGCCAGCAGCCAGGTAGGGAGGACTAGCGGGAGGTCAGATACGCAGTATTTT
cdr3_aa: CASSQVGRTSGRSDTQYF

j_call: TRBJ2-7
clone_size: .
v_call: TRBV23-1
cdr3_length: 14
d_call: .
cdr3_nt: TGCGCCAGCAGTCTAGGGGGGGTAACCTACGAGCAGTACTTC
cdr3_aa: CASSLGGVTYEQYF

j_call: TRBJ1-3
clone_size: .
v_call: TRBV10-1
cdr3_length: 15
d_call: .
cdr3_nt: TGCGCCAGCCGACCGACTGGGAGCTCTGGAAACACCATATATTTT
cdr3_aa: CASRPTGSSGNTIYF

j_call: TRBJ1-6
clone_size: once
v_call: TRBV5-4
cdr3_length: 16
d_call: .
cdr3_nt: TGTGCCAGCAGCTTCCGAGGAGGCCCTTCGGATTCACCCCTCCACTTT
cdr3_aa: CASSFRGGPSDSPLHF

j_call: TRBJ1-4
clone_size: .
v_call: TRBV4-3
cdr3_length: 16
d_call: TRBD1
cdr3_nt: TGCGCCAGCAGCCAAGAAACCGGACAGGGAAACGAAAAACTGTTTTTT
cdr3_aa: CASSQETGQGNEKLFF

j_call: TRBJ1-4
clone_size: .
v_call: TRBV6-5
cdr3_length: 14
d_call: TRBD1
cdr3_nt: TGTGCCAGCACCGTCGGACAGGGTCGTGAAAAACTGTTTTTT
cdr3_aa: CASTVGQGREKLFF

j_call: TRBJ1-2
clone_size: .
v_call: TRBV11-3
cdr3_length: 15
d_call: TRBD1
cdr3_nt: TGTGCCAGCAGCTTCCGGGACAGGGGCCAGCATGGCTACACCTTC
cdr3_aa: CASSFRDRGQHGYTF

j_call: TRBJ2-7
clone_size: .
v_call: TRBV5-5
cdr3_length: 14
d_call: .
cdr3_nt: TGTGCCAGCAGCTTGGCCTGGAGTTCCTACGAGCAGTACTTC
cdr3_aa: CASSLAWSSYEQYF

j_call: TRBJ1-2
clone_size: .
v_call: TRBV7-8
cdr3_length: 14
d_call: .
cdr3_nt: TGTGCCAGCAGCCCGACAGGTTCTAACTATGGCTACACCTTC
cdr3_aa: CASSPTGSNYGYTF

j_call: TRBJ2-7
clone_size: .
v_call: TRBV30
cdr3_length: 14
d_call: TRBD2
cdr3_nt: TGTGCCGCCCGAGGTGGCACTAGCGGGGAGGAGCAGTACTTC
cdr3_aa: CAARGGTSGEEQYF

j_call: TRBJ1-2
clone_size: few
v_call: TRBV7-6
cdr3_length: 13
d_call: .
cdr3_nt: TGTGCCAGCAGCTTAGGGGGAATTGAGGGCTACACCTTC
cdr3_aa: CASSLGGIEGYTF

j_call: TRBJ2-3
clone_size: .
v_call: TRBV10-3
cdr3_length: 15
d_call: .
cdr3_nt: TGTGCCATCGGCGGACAAGATGGAGACACAGATACGCAGTATTTT
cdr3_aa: CAIGGQDGDTDTQYF

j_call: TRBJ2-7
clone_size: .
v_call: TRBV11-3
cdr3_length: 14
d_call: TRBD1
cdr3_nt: TGTGCCAGCAGCTTGGGACAGGTAGCCTACGAGCAGTACTTC
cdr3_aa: CASSLGQVAYEQYF

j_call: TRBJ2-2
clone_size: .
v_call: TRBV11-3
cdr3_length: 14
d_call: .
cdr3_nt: TGTGCCAGCAGCTTACGCGCGAACACCGGGGAGCTGTTTTTT
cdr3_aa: CASSLRANTGELFF

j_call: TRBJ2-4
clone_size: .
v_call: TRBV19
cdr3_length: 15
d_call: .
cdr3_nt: TGTGCCAGTAGTCCTGGGGGAGGACAGAGGGACATTCAGTACTTC
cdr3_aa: CASSPGGGQRDIQYF

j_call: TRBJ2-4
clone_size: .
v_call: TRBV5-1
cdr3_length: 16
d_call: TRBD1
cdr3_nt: TGCGCCAGCAGCTCGGGACAGGTCGTAGCCAAAAACATTCAGTACTTC
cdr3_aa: CASSSGQVVAKNIQYF

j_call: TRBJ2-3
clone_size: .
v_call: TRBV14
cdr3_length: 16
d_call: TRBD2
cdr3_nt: TGTGCCAGCAGCCTGACTAGACTAGCGGATCCAGATACGCAGTATTTT
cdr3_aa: CASSLTRLADPDTQYF